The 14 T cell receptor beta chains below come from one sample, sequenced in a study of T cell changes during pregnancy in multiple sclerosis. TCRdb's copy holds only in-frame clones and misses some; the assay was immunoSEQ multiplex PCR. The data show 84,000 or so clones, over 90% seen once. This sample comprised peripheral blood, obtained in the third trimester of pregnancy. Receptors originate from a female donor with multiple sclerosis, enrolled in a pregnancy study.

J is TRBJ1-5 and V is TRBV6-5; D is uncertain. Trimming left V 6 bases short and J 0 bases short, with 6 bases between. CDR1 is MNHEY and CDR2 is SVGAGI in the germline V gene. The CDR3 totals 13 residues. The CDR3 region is CASRANSNQPQHF. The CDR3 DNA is TGTGCCAGCAGGGCCAATAGCAATCAGCCCCAGCATTTT.

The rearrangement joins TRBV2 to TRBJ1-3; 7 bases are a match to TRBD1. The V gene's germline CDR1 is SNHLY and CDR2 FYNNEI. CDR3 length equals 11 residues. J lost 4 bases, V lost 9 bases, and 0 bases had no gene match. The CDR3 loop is CARTGGNTIYF. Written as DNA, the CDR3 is TGTGCCAGGACAGGGGGAAACACCATATATTTT.

CDR3 region: CASSPGQGVYGYTF. The DNA of the CDR3 is TGTGCCAGCAGCCCCGGACAGGGAGTCTATGGCTACACCTTC. The V and J genes are TRBV9 and TRBJ1-2, with 8 positions matching TRBD1. Germline CDR1 and CDR2: SGDLS and YYNGEE. The CDR3 is 14 residues long. The V gene end was trimmed by 4 bases and the J gene end by 4 bases; junction bases not matched to a gene: 6.

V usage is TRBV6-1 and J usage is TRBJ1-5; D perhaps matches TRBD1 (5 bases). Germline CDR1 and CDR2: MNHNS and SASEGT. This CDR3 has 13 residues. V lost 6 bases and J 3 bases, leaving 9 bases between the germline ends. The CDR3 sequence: CASRQALNQPQHF. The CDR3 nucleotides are TGTGCCAGCAGACAGGCCCTCAATCAGCCCCAGCATTTT.

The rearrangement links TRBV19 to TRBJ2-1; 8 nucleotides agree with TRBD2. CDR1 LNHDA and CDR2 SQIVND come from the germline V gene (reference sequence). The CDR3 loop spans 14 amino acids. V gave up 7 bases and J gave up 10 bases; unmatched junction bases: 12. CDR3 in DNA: TGTGCCAGTACCCAGCGGGGGAATCTGTTAGAGCAGTTCTTC. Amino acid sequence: CASTQRGNLLEQFF.

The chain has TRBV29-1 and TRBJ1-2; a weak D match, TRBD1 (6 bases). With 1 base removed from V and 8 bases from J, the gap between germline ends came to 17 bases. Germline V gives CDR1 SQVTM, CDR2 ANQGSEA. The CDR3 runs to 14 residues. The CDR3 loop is CSVEGPGAAGGYTF. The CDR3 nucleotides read TGCAGCGTTGAAGGTCCAGGGGCAGCGGGGGGCTACACCTTC.

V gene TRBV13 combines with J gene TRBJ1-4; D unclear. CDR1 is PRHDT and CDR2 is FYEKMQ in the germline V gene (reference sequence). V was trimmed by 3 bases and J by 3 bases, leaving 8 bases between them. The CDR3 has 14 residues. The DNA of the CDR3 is TGTGCCAGCAGCTTCGGGGAGTCTAATGAAAAACTGTTTTTT. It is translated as CASSFGESNEKLFF. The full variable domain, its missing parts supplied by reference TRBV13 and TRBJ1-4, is AAGVIQSPRHLIKEKRETATLKCYPIPRHDTVYWYQQGPGQDPQFLISFYEKMQSDKGSIPDRFSAQQFSDYHSELNMSSLELGDSALYFCASSFGESNEKLFFGSGTQLSVL.

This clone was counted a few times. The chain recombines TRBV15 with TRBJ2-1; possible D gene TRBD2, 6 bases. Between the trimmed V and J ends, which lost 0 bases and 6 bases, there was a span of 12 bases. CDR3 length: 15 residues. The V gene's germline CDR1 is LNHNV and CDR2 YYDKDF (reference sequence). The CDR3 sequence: CATSREAGTSNEQFF. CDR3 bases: TGTGCCACCAGCAGAGAGGCGGGAACGAGCAATGAGCAGTTCTTC.

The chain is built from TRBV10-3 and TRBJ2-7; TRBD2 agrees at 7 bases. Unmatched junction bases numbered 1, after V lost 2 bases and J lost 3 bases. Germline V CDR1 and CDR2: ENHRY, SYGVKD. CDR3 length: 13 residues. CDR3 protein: CAISEGGGYEQYF. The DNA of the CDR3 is TGTGCCATCAGTGAGGGGGGGGGCTACGAGCAGTACTTC.

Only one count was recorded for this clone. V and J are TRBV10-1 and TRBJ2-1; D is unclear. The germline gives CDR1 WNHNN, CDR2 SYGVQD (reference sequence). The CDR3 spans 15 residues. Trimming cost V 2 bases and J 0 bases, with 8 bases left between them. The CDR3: CASSEVFSSYNEQFF. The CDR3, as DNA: TGCGCCAGCAGTGAGGTTTTCAGCTCCTACAATGAGCAGTTCTTC.

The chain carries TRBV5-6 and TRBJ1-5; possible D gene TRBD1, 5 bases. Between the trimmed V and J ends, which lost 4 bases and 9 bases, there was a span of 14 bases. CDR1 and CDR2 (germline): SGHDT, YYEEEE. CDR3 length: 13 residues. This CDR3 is CASSPGDQGPQHF. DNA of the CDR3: TGTGCCAGCAGCCCGGGGGACCAGGGGCCCCAGCATTTT.

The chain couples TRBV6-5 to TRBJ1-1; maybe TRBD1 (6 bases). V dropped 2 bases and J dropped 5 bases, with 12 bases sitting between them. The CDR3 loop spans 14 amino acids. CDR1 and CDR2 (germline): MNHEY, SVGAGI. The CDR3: CASSYLQGRTEAFF. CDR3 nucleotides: TGTGCCAGCAGTTACCTACAGGGAAGGACTGAAGCTTTCTTT.

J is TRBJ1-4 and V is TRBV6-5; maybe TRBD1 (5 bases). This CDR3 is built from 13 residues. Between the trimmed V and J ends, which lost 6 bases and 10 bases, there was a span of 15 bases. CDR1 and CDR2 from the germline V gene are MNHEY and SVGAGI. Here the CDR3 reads CASSLGDRGKLFF. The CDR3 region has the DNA TGTGCCAGCAGCCTGGGTGATAGGGGAAAACTGTTTTTT.

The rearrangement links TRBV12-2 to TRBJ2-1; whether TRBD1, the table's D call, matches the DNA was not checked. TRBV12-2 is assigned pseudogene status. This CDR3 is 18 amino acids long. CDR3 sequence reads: CASRFHGPGTVSYNEQFF. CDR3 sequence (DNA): TGTGCAAGTCGCTTCCATGGGCCCGGGACAGTCTCCTACAATGAGCAGTTCTTC.